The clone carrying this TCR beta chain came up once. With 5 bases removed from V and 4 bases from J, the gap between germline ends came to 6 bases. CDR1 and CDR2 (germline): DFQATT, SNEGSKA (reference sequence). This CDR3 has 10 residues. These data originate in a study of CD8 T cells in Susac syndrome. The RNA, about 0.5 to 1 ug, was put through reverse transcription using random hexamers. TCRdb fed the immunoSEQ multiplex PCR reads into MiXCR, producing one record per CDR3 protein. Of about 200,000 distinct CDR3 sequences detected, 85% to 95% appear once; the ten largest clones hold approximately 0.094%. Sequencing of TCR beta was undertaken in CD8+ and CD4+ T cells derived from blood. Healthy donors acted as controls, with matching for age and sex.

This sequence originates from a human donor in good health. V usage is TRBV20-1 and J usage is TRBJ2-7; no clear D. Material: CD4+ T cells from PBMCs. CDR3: CSALQYEQYF. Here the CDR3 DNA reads TGCAGTGCTCTACAGTACGAGCAGTACTTC.